The clone carrying this TCR beta chain has just one count. Its antigen remains unknown. The CDR3 has 15 residues. After removal of 0 bases from V and 6 bases from J, the junction contained 5 bases not matched to a gene. Germline CDR1 and CDR2: SGHAT and FQNNGV. The data stem from a study of cytomegalovirus exposure and HLA in healthy donors. Both 60 Vbeta primers and 13 Jbeta primers went into the PCR. The method was immunoSEQ multiplex PCR; TCRdb's version includes in-frame clones alone and lacks a portion of them. The sample consists of fewer than 90,000 clones, about 70% of them appearing once. General study results and limits: 87-base-pair reads could not separate some V segments, including TRBV6-2 and TRBV6-3. Many donors shared some public TCRs, even though most TCR sequences were rare. For TCR beta chains, V- and J-gene trimming was later linked to a missense DCLRE1C variant.

This chain uses TRBV11-2 with TRBJ1-5; 7 bases are shared with TRBD1. Sample: PBMCs. The receptor comes from a man aged 40-55 years in good health and CMV-seropositive. As DNA, the CDR3 is TGTGCCAGCAGCTTAGACAGGGGGACGAGTCAGCCCCAGCATTTT. Amino acids: CASSLDRGTSQPQHF.